A selection of T cell receptor beta chains follows, all from one sample in a study of cytomegalovirus exposure and HLA in healthy donors. Generated by immunoSEQ multiplex PCR, the TCRdb table keeps only in-frame clones and is missing some. The data show some 250,000 clones, approximately 83% seen once. The sample was PBMCs. The receptor source for this set is a woman aged 30 to 39 in good health and CMV-seropositive. Both conserved end residues are part of each CDR3.

TRBJ2-3,TRBV9,CASSVHPSGNGDTQYF
TRBJ1-4,TRBV18,CASSPDSREKLFF
TRBJ2-7,TRBV2,CASSVSGPLSEQYF
TRBJ2-1,TRBV14,CASSIGTSGKVEQFF
TRBJ2-7,TRBV9,CASSPPKGEQYF
TRBJ2-7,TRBV30,CAWSLTITREQYF
TRBJ1-5,TRBV19,CASSNEAGVNQPQHF
TRBJ1-1,TRBV27,CASSLRDRGRTEAFF
TRBJ1-1,TRBV9,CASSSGTGGFEAFF
TRBJ2-7,TRBV10-2,CASMFSGSSHEQYF
TRBJ1-2,TRBV27,CASSLRTGNGYTF
TRBJ2-7,TRBV29-1,CSAGQTNYEQYF
TRBJ1-1,TRBV29-1,CSVRQGNTEAFF
TRBJ2-1,TRBV6-1,CASSEDSTSYNEQFF
TRBJ2-1,TRBV13,CASSLLAGDNEQFF
TRBJ2-3,TRBV11-2,CASSLTRGTDTQYF
TRBJ1-1,TRBV19,CASSIPPDRANTEAFF
TRBJ1-5,TRBV4-1,CASSQGLLTIFNQPQHF
TRBJ2-7,TRBV9,CASSVDGSGLYEQYF
TRBJ1-1,TRBV4-1,CASSQGFGDMDPEAFF
TRBJ2-2,TRBV27,CASSFRHFANTGELFF
TRBJ2-3,TRBV7-6,CASSLAGGLFTDTQYF
TRBJ1-2,TRBV21-1,CASSKAGGGYGYTF
TRBJ2-7,TRBV11-2,CATTIEAGAYEQYF
TRBJ2-5,TRBV6-1,CASSGDRVETQYF
TRBJ1-1,TRBV6-1,CASRPRGIWGAFF
TRBJ1-5,TRBV19,CASGGRGLINQPQHF
TRBJ2-2,TRBV5-1,CASSFRTRDATGELFF
TRBJ2-3,TRBV27,CASSLVGSTDTQYF
TRBJ2-3,TRBV10-3,CAIRTAGGEADTQYF
TRBJ2-1,TRBV10-1,CASSDRREGEQFF
TRBJ2-3,TRBV7-9,CASSLVGGGVTDTQYF
TRBJ1-1,TRBV6-6,CASTTGGNTEAFF
TRBJ1-2,TRBV29-1,CSVVGTYGYTF
TRBJ2-7,TRBV7-8,CASSLDSGQGYEQYF
TRBJ1-2,TRBV25-1,CASSELGTGIDYGYTF
TRBJ1-5,TRBV10-3,CAISESQGARQPQHF
TRBJ2-7,TRBV5-6,CASSLGGGYEQYF
TRBJ2-1,TRBV10-3,CAICDSGWRNEQFF
TRBJ1-5,TRBV4-2,CASSQASGIRGNQPQHF
TRBJ2-1,TRBV6-4,CASSDSGRTSGSQFF
TRBJ2-5,TRBV15,CATSGPEREGETQYF
TRBJ2-1,TRBV18,CASSPNGNEQFF
TRBJ2-1,TRBV27,CASSLGPVHNEQFF
TRBJ2-6,TRBV14,CASSRLPGLGANVLTF
TRBJ2-2,TRBV7-6,CASSKSGELFF
TRBJ1-5,TRBV5-1,CASSLDTGVGNQPQHF
TRBJ2-1,TRBV4-1,CASSQDPGGGRSREQFF
TRBJ2-1,TRBV7-8,CASSLPSSGVNRNEQFF
TRBJ2-3,TRBV6-4,CASSLATADTQYF
TRBJ1-4,TRBV7-9,CASSLGQGGEKLFF
TRBJ2-1,TRBV5-1,CASGNTGNNEQFF